The source of this T cell receptor (beta chain) is a study of EBV T-cell therapy then PD-1 blockade in nasopharyngeal carcinoma. The CDR3 totals 15 residues. V shed 4 bases and J shed 3 bases, with 15 bases lying between them. Germline loops: CDR1 LGHDT, CDR2 YNNKEL (reference sequence). Time point meaning: 266 days after commencement of treatment, after nivolumab therapy. The treatment was: AdE1-LMPpoly-expanded autologous EBV-specific T-cell therapy followed by anti-PD-1 nivolumab. Repertoires were generated with immunoSEQ multiplex PCR, while TCRdb's copy carries only in-frame clones and drops some. This table has 20,000 to 25,000 clones, roughly four fifths appearing once. This clone is labeled medium-sized (0.01 to 0.1%). Its target is unknown.

The chain couples TRBV3-1 (or the pseudogene TRBV3-2) to TRBJ1-2, with D maybe TRBD1 (5 bases). The TCR was taken from a middle-aged man with nasopharyngeal carcinoma. Here the sequenced sample was CD8+ T cells from blood, taken around day 270 from a patient whose treatment included autologous EBV-specific T cells and nivolumab. CDR3 residues: CASSPPFWGDYGYTF. In DNA form, the CDR3 reads TGTGCCAGCAGCCCACCATTTTGGGGCGACTATGGCTACACCTTC.